The entry that follows covers one T cell receptor (beta chain) sequence. This receptor's antigen is unknown. Per-nucleotide qualities are absent, and no much larger clonotype sits a single base away. TCRbeta CDR3 regions were amplified from genomic DNA by means of the immunoSEQ Assay, a bias-controlled multiplex PCR. Concerning the study's data processing: The number of nucleated cells in each sample was estimated by amplification of reference gene primers within the assay. Sequence reads were collapsed and filtered to measure the absolute abundance of every unique TCRbeta CDR3 rearrangement. For each sample, productive Simpson clonality was calculated as the square root of Simpson's diversity index over productive rearrangements. TCRdb took over this immuneACCESS table, retaining in-frame rearrangements with V and J assigned. Such tables are incomplete; in checked studies, under half of the missing clones stem from an unresolved V gene, and the remainder is unexplained. Clonal size and the V and J genes are those of that table, whereas D and trimming came from the DNA. Counted in this sample were 200,000 to 250,000 clones; 85% to 90% of them appeared once. The top ten constitute over 0.85% of the sample.

Participants in the prospective study were enrolled through a virtual design, were aged roughly 18 to 95 years, and lived in approximately 25 United States geographic areas. Cohort assignment in the prospective study relied on participant-reported clinical history from a screening survey and a study questionnaire. A participant counted as exposed if, within 2 weeks of entering the study, that participant had been in contact with someone who had a PCR-confirmed or clinician-diagnosed COVID-19 case. Each participant in the prospective study had whole blood, serum and a nasopharyngeal or oropharyngeal swab collected by mobile phlebotomists. Over a 2-month period, participants in the prospective study had the option of providing additional blood draws and questionnaires. Before DNA extraction, blood samples from the prospective study were shipped at room temperature or frozen. This record belongs to a study of blood T cell repertoires in COVID-19 (dated by TCRdb to the early 2020s). About the study as a whole: Collaborator samples came from the United States, Italy and Spain and covered acute and convalescent phases of COVID-19. The prospective study material was composed of cDNA or gDNA derived from T cells, B-cell-depleted T cells, or PBMCs. The dataset comprised deeply sampled blood TCRbeta repertoires from subjects exposed to, actively infected with, or recovered from COVID-19. A freely available public database, intended as a resource for researchers studying the immune response to SARS-CoV-2, is where the repertoires were released. The samples were drawn from two sources: the first 160 participants of the ongoing ImmuneRACE study, and fewer than 1,500 subjects contributed by 6 global collaborators. Nearly every sample came with metadata listing a de-identified subject ID, COVID-19 status, age in years and sex. Where available, HLA class I and class II types were taken from metadata supplied by the sample provider and were not determined by assay-based typing.

The germline ends are 9 bases apart after V is trimmed by 5 bases and J by 4 bases. From the germline V gene, CDR1 is SGHTA and CDR2 is FQGNSA. The cysteine opens and the phenylalanine closes a CDR3 of 13 amino acids. Solely the CDR3 DNA is kept, with 39 bases framed from the first base. Findings and caveats that apply to the study as a whole: The quantity of clinical and demographic metadata differed by source and by participant and was supplied without curation.

The chain is encoded by TRBV7-2 joined to TRBJ2-1; the D gene is perhaps TRBD2, from 6 matching bases. Source material: PBMCs or T cells enriched from blood (not recorded which). This clonotype was sampled from a man aged 45 to 65 who had been exposed to COVID-19. The nucleotides are TGTGCCAGCAGCCCTGGGGGGTACAATGAGCAGTTCTTC. Its protein reads: CASSPGGYNEQFF.